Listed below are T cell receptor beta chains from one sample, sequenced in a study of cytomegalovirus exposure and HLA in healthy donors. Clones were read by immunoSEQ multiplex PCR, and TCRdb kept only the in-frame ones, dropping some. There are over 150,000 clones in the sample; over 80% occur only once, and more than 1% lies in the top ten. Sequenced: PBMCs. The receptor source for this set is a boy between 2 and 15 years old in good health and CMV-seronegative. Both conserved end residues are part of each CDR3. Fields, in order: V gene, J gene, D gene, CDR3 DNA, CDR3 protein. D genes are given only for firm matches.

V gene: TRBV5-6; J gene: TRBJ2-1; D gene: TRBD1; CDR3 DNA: TGTGCCAGCAGCGTGGACGGTGACAGGGCTAATGAGCAGTTCTTC; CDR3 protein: CASSVDGDRANEQFF
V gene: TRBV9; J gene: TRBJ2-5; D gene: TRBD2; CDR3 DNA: TGTGCCAGCAGCGTAGTCGGGGGGATCCAAGAGACCCAGTACTTC; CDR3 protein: CASSVVGGIQETQYF
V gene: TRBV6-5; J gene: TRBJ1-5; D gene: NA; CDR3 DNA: TGTGCCAGCAGTGTGGGACATTGGGGCAATCAGCCCCAGCATTTT; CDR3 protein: CASSVGHWGNQPQHF
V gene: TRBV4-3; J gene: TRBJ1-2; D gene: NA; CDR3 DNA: TGCGCCAGCAGCCAAGATTTTCACCCAAGCGGCTATGGCTACACCTTC; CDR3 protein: CASSQDFHPSGYGYTF
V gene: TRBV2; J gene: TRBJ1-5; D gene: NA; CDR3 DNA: TGTGCCAGCTCCCCGGAGGGGATTAGCAATCAGCCCCAGCATTTT; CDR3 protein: CASSPEGISNQPQHF
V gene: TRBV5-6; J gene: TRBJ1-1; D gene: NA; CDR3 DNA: TGTGCCAGCAGCTTGAGAGGGGGTGTCACTGAAGCTTTCTTT; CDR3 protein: CASSLRGGVTEAFF
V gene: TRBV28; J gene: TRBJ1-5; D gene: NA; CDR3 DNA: TGTGCCAGCAGGTATAGCAATCAGCCCCAGCATTTT; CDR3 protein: CASRYSNQPQHF
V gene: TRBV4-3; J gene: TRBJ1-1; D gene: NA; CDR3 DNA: TGCGCCAGCAGCCAAGATCTATCTGGGGGCGGCACTGAAGCTTTCTTT; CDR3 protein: CASSQDLSGGGTEAFF
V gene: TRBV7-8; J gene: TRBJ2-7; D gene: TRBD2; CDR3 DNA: TGTGCCAGCAGCTTAAGTCCGGGACTAGCGGAGCGGTGGTCTGGGAACGAGCAGTACTTC; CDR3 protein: CASSLSPGLAERWSGNEQYF
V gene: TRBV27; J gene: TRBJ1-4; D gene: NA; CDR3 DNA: TGTGCCAGCCGCCTCCTAGGGGCAACTAATGAAAAACTGTTTTTT; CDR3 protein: CASRLLGATNEKLFF